This T cell receptor beta chain appears in the sequencing data of a study of T cell responses to AZD1222 COVID-19 vaccine. At the level of the study: Second-dose intervals near 4 or 12 weeks were combined. Study-level findings and limits: With dominance at 160-218 and 743-854, vaccine-associated CD4 TCRs spanned spike. Donors were mostly white British, more females; clonal diversity possibly underestimated.

On this clone: Its specificity is not known.

TCRdb's copy holds only in-frame clones and misses some; the assay was immunoSEQ multiplex PCR. Seen here are about 150,000 clones, roughly 91% observed once, and the top ten hold under 1.5%. The source material was peripheral blood, sampled on day 0 of AZD1222 vaccination. This clonotype was obtained from an adult in good health.

The CDR3 loop is CASSPRQGLYTEAFF. CDR3 coding DNA: TGCGCCAGCAGTCCTAGGCAGGGATTATACACTGAAGCTTTCTTT. The rearrangement links TRBV10-1 to TRBJ1-1; D is possibly TRBD1 (5 bases). The V end was cut by 5 bases, the J end by 3 bases, with 16 bases between. Germline V gene lookup returns CDR1 WNHNN and CDR2 SYGVQD (reference sequence). The CDR3 has 15 residues.